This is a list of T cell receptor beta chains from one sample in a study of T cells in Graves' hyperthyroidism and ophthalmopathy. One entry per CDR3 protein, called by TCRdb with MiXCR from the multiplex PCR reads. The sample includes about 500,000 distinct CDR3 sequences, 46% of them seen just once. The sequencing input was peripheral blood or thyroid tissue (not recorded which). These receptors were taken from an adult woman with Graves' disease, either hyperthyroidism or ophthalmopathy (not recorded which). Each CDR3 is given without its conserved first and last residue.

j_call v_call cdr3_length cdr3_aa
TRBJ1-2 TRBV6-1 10 ASSPANYGYT
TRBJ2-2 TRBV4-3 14 ASSAWGRVNTGELF
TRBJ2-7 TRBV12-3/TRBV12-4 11 ASSLSSPNEQY
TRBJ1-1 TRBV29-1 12 SVGAGVRNTEAF
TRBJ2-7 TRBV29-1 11 SSLRGSSYEQY
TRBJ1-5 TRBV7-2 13 ASSLKGSSNQPQH
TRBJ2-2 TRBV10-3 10 AIKQVTGELF
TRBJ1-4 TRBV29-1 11 SAQTGRNEKLF
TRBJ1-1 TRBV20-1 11 SAHGGVGTEAF
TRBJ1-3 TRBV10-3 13 AISEDGQGRGTIY
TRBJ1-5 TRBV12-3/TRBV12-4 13 ASSYRGTVPMAQH
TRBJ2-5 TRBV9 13 ASSVFTNGQEAQY
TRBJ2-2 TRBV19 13 ASSSCLANTGELF
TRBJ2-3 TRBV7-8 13 ASARRRVGTDTQY
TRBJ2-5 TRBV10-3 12 AIILAASQETQY